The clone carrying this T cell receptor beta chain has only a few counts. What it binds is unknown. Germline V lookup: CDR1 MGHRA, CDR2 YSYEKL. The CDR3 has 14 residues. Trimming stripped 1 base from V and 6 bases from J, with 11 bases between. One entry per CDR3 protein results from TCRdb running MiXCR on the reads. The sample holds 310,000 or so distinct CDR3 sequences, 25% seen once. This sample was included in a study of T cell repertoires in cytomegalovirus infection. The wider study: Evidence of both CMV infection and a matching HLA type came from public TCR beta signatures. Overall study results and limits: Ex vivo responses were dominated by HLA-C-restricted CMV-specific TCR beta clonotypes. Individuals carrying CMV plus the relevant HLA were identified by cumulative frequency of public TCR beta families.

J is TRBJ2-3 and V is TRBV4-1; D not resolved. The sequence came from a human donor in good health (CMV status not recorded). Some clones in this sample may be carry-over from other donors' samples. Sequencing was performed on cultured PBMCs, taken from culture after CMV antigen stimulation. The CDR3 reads CASSQVLSVDTQYF. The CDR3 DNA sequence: TGCGCCAGCAGCCAAGTACTTTCAGTGGATACGCAGTATTTT.